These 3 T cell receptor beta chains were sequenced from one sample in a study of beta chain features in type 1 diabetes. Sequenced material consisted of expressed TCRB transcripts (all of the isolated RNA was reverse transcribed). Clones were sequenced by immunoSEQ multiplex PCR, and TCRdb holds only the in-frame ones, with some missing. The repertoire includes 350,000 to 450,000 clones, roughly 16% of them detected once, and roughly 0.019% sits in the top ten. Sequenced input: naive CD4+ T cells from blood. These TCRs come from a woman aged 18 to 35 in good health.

The CDR3 region has the DNA TGTGCCAGCAGCGTACAGGGCCAGGGCTGGTCTGAGCAGTACTTC. Its translation: CASSVQGQGWSEQYF. The J gene is TRBJ2-7, the V gene TRBV7-2; possibly TRBD1 for D (6 bases). CDR1 and CDR2 from the germline V gene are SGHTA and FQGNSA. Trimming pared 5 bases from V and 7 bases from J, leaving 21 bases between. CDR3 length: 15 residues.

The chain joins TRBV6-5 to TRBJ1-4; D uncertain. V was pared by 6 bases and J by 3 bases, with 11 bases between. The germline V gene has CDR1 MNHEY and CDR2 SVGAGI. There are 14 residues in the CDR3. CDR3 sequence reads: CASSRSEANEKLFF. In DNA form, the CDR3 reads TGTGCCAGCAGCCGAAGTGAGGCTAATGAAAAACTGTTTTTT.

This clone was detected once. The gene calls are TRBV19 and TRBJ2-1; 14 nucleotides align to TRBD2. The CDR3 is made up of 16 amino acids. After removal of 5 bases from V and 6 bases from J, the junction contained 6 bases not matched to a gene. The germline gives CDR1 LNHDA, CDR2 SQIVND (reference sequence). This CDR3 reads CASSFTGTSGGNEQFF. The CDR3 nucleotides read TGTGCCAGTAGTTTTACCGGGACTAGCGGGGGCAATGAGCAGTTCTTC.